This T cell receptor beta chain is drawn from a study of Graves' ophthalmopathy and Graves' hyperthyroidism. In this sample, this clonotype turned up many times. The CDR3 has 16 amino acids. With V trimmed by 4 bases and J by 4 bases, 13 bases remained unmatched. Germline V CDR1 and CDR2: SGHRS, YFSETQ. Scientists amplified the TCR beta CDR3 regions from RNA transcripts. An initial RT-PCR round employing HTBI primers preceded a second-round multiplex PCR. Each CDR3 protein gets one entry after TCRdb re-called the multiplex PCR reads with MiXCR. The table lists some 400,000 distinct CDR3 sequences, approximately 20% of them singletons.

Sequencing was performed on peripheral blood. The clonotype comes from a woman aged 18-29 years with Graves' ophthalmopathy. The chain recombines TRBV5-1 with TRBJ2-7; 8 nucleotides align to TRBD1. The CDR3 nucleotides are TGCGCCAGCAGCGAAGAGACAGGGGCCCCTCCTTACGAGCAGTACTTC. It encodes CASSEETGAPPYEQYF.